Presented here are 8 T cell receptor beta chains from one specimen sequenced in a study of CXCR3-negative and CXCR3-positive naive CD8 T cells. 5' RACE that incorporated UMI labels was used to prepare the TRB cDNA libraries. TCRdb re-called the 5' RACE reads, yielding one record per CDR3 amino acid sequence without DNA. The sample has 45,000 or so distinct CDR3 sequences, and its top ten clones hold 9.5% to 12%. The sample comprised memory CD8+ T cells from blood. The receptor set was obtained from a human donor in good health. Some clones in this sample may be carry-over from other donors' samples.

The chain carries TRBV7-9 and TRBJ1-2; no DNA is available, so the TRBD1 call from TCRdb remains unchecked. This CDR3 spans 15 amino acids. The germline CDR1 and CDR2 sequences are SEHNR and FQNEAQ (reference sequence). Here the CDR3 reads CASSLVRGVINGYTF.

The chain employs TRBV2 and TRBJ1-2; the TCRdb call, TRBD1, lacks DNA for checking. Germline CDR1 SNHLY, CDR2 FYNNEI. The CDR3 has 12 residues. CDR3 sequence reads: CATEQGANGYTF.

The J gene is TRBJ2-2, the V gene TRBV20-1; the TRBD2 assignment by TCRdb is unverifiable without DNA. The CDR3 covers 15 residues. Germline V gene lookup returns CDR1 DFQATT and CDR2 SNEGSKA (reference sequence). CDR3 region: CSAKDSGGNTGELFF.

Considering frequency, this clonotype is medium-sized. This chain links TRBV9 with TRBJ2-1; TCRdb lists TRBD1, though no DNA is available to test this call. This CDR3 region has 13 residues. Germline V gene sequence: CDR1 SGDLS, CDR2 YYNGEE. CDR3 sequence reads: CASSGGQTNEQFF.

The chain combines TRBV30 with TRBJ2-7; TCRdb lists TRBD1, though no DNA is available to test this call. CDR3 length: 16 amino acids. Germline CDR1 is GTSNPN and CDR2 is SVGIG (reference sequence). The chain's CDR3 is CAWSVAGQLISYEQYF. Full variable domain (missing parts from reference TRBV30 and TRBJ2-7): SQTIHQWPATLVQPVGSPLSLECTVEGTSNPNLYWYRQAAGRGLQLLFYSVGIGQISSEVPQNLSASRPQDRQFILSSKKLLLSDSGFYLCAWSVAGQLISYEQYFGPGTRLTVT.

This chain uses TRBV7-3 with TRBJ2-1; TCRdb returns TRBD1, unconfirmable since there is no DNA. The CDR3 length is 15 residues. Germline CDR1 SGHTA, CDR2 FQGTGA. The CDR3 is CASSPQGGVYNEQFF.

V is TRBV10-3 and J is TRBJ1-2. Looked up from germline, CDR1 is ENHRY and CDR2 is SYGVKD. CDR3 size: 16 residues. CDR3 sequence: CAISPLLEGANYGYTF.

V usage is TRBV4-1 and J usage is TRBJ2-7; TCRdb's D call of TRBD1 is untestable without DNA. CDR1 is MGHRA, CDR2 YSYEKL, per germline. The length of the CDR3 is 15 residues. The CDR3 sequence: CASSQRDATSYEQYF.